The present T cell receptor (beta chain) was sequenced within a study of CD8 T cells in Susac syndrome. Germline V gene lookup returns CDR1 SGDLS and CDR2 YYNGEE. This CDR3 has 14 residues. With 1 base removed from V and 5 bases from J, the gap between germline ends came to 10 bases. Sequencing targeted TCR beta in blood CD8+ and CD4+ T cells. Included as multiple sclerosis controls were treatment-naive patients who had stable or active relapsing-remitting disease. Negative isolation yielded CD8+ and CD4+ T cells; FACS enriched TEMRA cells. An amount of RNA that ranged from roughly 0.5 to 1 ug was reverse transcribed with random hexamers. A multiplex approach, immunoSEQ multiplex PCR, amplified TCR beta CDR3 across 54 Vbeta and 13 Jbeta. TCRdb itself ran the immunoSEQ multiplex PCR reads through MiXCR, one entry per CDR3 protein. The table records a few hundred thousand distinct CDR3 sequences, around 84% of them present only once.

The chain combines TRBV9 with TRBJ2-1; D uncertain. Sequences were obtained from CD8+ T cells from PBMCs. This clonotype was sampled from a human donor with multiple sclerosis. The DNA of the CDR3 is TGTGCCAGCAGCGTAAGCGCCGATCACAATGAGCAGTTCTTC. It encodes CASSVSADHNEQFF. The full variable domain, completed using reference TRBV9 and TRBJ2-1, is DSGVTQTPKHLITATGQRVTLRCSPRSGDLSVYWYQQSLDQGLQFLIQYYNGEERAKGNILERFSAQQFPDLHSELNLSSLELGDSALYFCASSVSADHNEQFFGPGTRLTVL.